This record looks at one T cell receptor (beta chain) sequence and its context. As yet, its antigen is unknown. The sample belongs to a study of T cell repertoires in cytomegalovirus infection. Overall study: An indication of both CMV infection and matching HLA type came from public TCR beta signatures. Study-wide results and limits: Summed public TCR beta family frequency identified CMV carriers bearing the relevant HLA. The response measured ex vivo was dominated by TCR beta clonotypes (HLA-C-restricted and CMV-specific).

This CDR3 has 15 residues. Germline-derived CDR1 and CDR2 are MNHEY and SMNVEV (reference sequence). V was pared by 7 bases and J by 7 bases, with 7 bases of the junction left unmatched. TCRdb independently ran MiXCR on the reads; one entry per CDR3 protein. The table records about 310,000 distinct CDR3 sequences, under 20% of them present only once. The chain has TRBV27 and TRBJ2-2, with 12 bases matching TRBD2. This clonotype was obtained from a human donor in good health (CMV status not recorded). Some clones in this sample may be carry-over from other donors' samples. Sequencing input: PBMCs. The CDR3 bases are TGTGCCAGCACTATGACTAGCGGGGGCAACGGGGAGCTGTTTTTT. This sequence encodes CASTMTSGGNGELFF.